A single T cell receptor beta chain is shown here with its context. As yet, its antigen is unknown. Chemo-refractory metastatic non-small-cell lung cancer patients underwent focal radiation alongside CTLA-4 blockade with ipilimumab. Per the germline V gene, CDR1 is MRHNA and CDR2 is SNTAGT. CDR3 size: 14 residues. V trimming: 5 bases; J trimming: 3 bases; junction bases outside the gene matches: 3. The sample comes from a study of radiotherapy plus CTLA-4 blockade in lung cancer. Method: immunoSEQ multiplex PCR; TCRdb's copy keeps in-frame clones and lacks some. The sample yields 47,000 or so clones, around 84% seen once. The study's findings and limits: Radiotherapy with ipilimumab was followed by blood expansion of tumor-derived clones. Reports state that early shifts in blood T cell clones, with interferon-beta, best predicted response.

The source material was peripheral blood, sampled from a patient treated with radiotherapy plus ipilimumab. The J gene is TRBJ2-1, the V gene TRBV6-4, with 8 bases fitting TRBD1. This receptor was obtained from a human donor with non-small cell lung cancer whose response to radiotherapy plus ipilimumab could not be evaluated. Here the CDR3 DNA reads TGTGCCAGCAGTCCGACAGGGGTCTACAATGAGCAGTTCTTC. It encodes CASSPTGVYNEQFF.